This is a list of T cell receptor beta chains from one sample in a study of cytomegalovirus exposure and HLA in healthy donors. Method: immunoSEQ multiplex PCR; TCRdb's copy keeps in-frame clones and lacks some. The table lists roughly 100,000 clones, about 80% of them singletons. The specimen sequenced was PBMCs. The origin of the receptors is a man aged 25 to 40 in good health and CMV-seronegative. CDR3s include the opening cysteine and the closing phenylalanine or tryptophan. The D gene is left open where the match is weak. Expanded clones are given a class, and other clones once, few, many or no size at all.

TGTGCCAGCAGTGAGGCAGGGTATCAGCCCCAGCATTTT CASSEAGYQPQHF TRBV6-1 once . TRBJ1-5
TGTGCCAGCAGTGAAGAGAGCGGGGGGTGGGGGACCCAGTACTTC CASSEESGGWGTQYF TRBV6-1 . TRBD2 TRBJ2-5
TGTGCCAGCAGCGTTTCAGCGGAGACCGGGGAGCTGTTTTTT CASSVSAETGELFF TRBV9 . . TRBJ2-2
TGCGCCAGCAGCTGGGACAGGGGAGGCTACGAGCAGTACTTC CASSWDRGGYEQYF TRBV5-1 . TRBD1 TRBJ2-7
TGTGCCAGCAGTTTACGGGGGGGCCTCTATGAGCAGTTCTTC CASSLRGGLYEQFF TRBV6-5 . TRBD2 TRBJ2-1
TGCGCCAGCAGCCAAGTCGAGGGGACTCCTCGCTACGAGCAGTACTTC CASSQVEGTPRYEQYF TRBV4-1 many . TRBJ2-7
TGCAGCGTTGTTGGACTAGCGGGAGGAACCTACGAGCAGTACTTC CSVVGLAGGTYEQYF TRBV29-1 . TRBD2 TRBJ2-7
TGTGCCATCAGTGCGGGGGTCGGGGAGACCCAGTACTTC CAISAGVGETQYF TRBV10-3 . . TRBJ2-5
TGTGCCAGCAGCCGCCGCGTTTCGACAACTAATGAAAAACTGTTTTTT CASSRRVSTTNEKLFF TRBV7-2 . . TRBJ1-4
TGTGCCATCAGTGGGGGACAAGATGAGCAGTTCTTC CAISGGQDEQFF TRBV10-3 few . TRBJ2-1
TGCGCCAGCAAACAGGGTGGCAATCAGCCCCAGCATTTT CASKQGGNQPQHF TRBV10-2 . . TRBJ1-5
TGTGCCAGCAGTGACTGGTCCTATAACAATGAGCAGTTCTTC CASSDWSYNNEQFF TRBV27 once . TRBJ2-1
TGTGCCAGCAGCGTAGGGGGGCCTAATGAAAAACTGTTTTTT CASSVGGPNEKLFF TRBV9 once . TRBJ1-4
TGTGCCAGCAGCTTGGGACTAGGCAATGAGCAGTTCTTC CASSLGLGNEQFF TRBV5-4 few . TRBJ2-1
TGTGCCAGCAGTATATCAGTATATAGCAATCAGCCCCAGCATTTT CASSISVYSNQPQHF TRBV6-5 . . TRBJ1-5
TGTGCCTGGAGTGTGTCGGGAGGGAATCAGCCCCAGCATTTT CAWSVSGGNQPQHF TRBV30 few . TRBJ1-5
TGTGCCAGCAGCTTAGTAGCAGTCGGGACCGGGGAGCTGTTTTTT CASSLVAVGTGELFF TRBV11-1 . . TRBJ2-2
TGTGCCAGCAGCTTAGACAGTAGCTCCTATAATTCACCCCTCCACTTT CASSLDSSSYNSPLHF TRBV7-2 once . TRBJ1-6
TGCGCCAGCAGCCAGAAGCAGGGGATCTACGAGCAGTACTTC CASSQKQGIYEQYF TRBV4-1 . . TRBJ2-7
TGTGCCAGCTCACCCCCAAATTCACCCCTCCACTTT CASSPPNSPLHF TRBV18 . . TRBJ1-6
TGCGCCAGCAGCTTGGTAACCCCGGGGGAAAACATTCAGTACTTC CASSLVTPGENIQYF TRBV5-1 few . TRBJ2-4
TGTGCGACGACGGACAGGGTCGACAATGAGCAGTTCTTC CATTDRVDNEQFF TRBV5-4 . TRBD1 TRBJ2-1
TGCGCCAGCAGCCCCCAGGACAGAAGCACAGATACGCAGTATTTT CASSPQDRSTDTQYF TRBV4-1 . . TRBJ2-3
TGTGCCAGCTCGCGTACAGGGGGTGGCAATCAGCCCCAGCATTTT CASSRTGGGNQPQHF TRBV18 . TRBD1 TRBJ1-5
TGTGCCAGCAGCGCCCCAAGCGGCCTTTGGTTCTTC CASSAPSGLWFF TRBV28 . . TRBJ2-1
TGTGCCAGCAGCTTGGCCGCAGGGAGGGGCTCTGGGGCCAACGTCCTGACTTTC CASSLAAGRGSGANVLTF TRBV5-6 . TRBD2 TRBJ2-6
TGCGCCAGCACCCTAGGGGGGAGGGGCGGGGAGCTGTTTTTT CASTLGGRGGELFF TRBV4-1 . . TRBJ2-2
TGTGCCAGTAGCGTCTCGGGACAGACTAACTATGGCTACACCTTC CASSVSGQTNYGYTF TRBV19 . TRBD1 TRBJ1-2
TGCGCCAGCAGCCAACAACTAGCGGTCAGGGGTTCAGATACGCAGTATTTT CASSQQLAVRGSDTQYF TRBV4-3 . TRBD2 TRBJ2-3
TGTGCCAGCAGTTACACAAGCAGGGATGCTGGCTACACCTTC CASSYTSRDAGYTF TRBV6-5 . . TRBJ1-2
TGTGCCAGTAGTATACAATCGGGACAGGGGCTAACGGAGAACATTCAGTACTTC CASSIQSGQGLTENIQYF TRBV19 . TRBD1 TRBJ2-4
TGTGCCAGCAGCTTAGGAGGGGGGGGAACCCAGTACTTC CASSLGGGGTQYF TRBV7-7 few . TRBJ2-5
TGTGCCAGCAGCCTGAGGGTTAATCAGCCCCAGCATTTT CASSLRVNQPQHF TRBV11-2 . . TRBJ1-5
TGTGCCAGCAGCTTAGGGCGGGAGACCCAGTACTTC CASSLGRETQYF TRBV11-3 . . TRBJ2-5
TGTGCCAGCAGCTTAAGGGACAGGGACGATGAGCAGTTCTTC CASSLRDRDDEQFF TRBV7-3 . TRBD1 TRBJ2-1
TGTGCCAGCAGTTACTCGTCGGGGTCCCGGCCCCAGCATTTT CASSYSSGSRPQHF TRBV6-5 . . TRBJ1-5
TGTGCCAGTAGTATAGCTGCGGGGCGCACTGAAGCTTTCTTT CASSIAAGRTEAFF TRBV19 . . TRBJ1-1
TGTGCCAGCAGCCTCCCCCAGGGTAGTCAGCCCCAGCATTTT CASSLPQGSQPQHF TRBV5-4 . . TRBJ1-5
TGCGCCAGCTCCCTAGACAGCCAGTCACCCCTCCACTTT CASSLDSQSPLHF TRBV5-1 . . TRBJ1-6
TGTGCCAGCAGTTCGCGACCAGACCTAGGGCAGTTCTTC CASSSRPDLGQFF TRBV27 . . TRBJ2-1
TGTGCCAGCAGTTTAGGGACAGGGGCGCTGTTT CASSLGTGALF TRBV28 . TRBD1 TRBJ1-5
TGTGCCAGCAGCCAAGATATGACAGACACCCATGGCTACACCTTC CASSQDMTDTHGYTF TRBV14 . . TRBJ1-2
TGCAGCGTTGAAGATCGGGGGGCCCCTAATGAAAAACTGTTTTTT CSVEDRGAPNEKLFF TRBV29-1 . . TRBJ1-4
TGTGCCAGCAGTCAAACAGGGCCATCTAACTATGGCTACACCTTC CASSQTGPSNYGYTF TRBV27 once . TRBJ1-2
TGTGCCAGCAGTTTGTCAGACTTATACGAGCAGTACTTC CASSLSDLYEQYF TRBV27 . . TRBJ2-7
TGTGCCAGCTCACTAGATCAAATGGAAGCTTTCTTT CASSLDQMEAFF TRBV18 . . TRBJ1-1
TGTGCCAGCAGCTTGGCGAGTGAAAAACTGTTTTTT CASSLASEKLFF TRBV5-6 . . TRBJ1-4
TGTGCCAGCAGTTCCCGGACAGGGGGTTATGAAAAACTGTTTTTT CASSSRTGGYEKLFF TRBV2 few TRBD1 TRBJ1-4
TGCGCCAGCAGCCAAGGCGGGGGGCTGGCTTTCTTT CASSQGGGLAFF TRBV4-1 . . TRBJ1-1
TGCGCCAGCAGCCAAGACGACATGGCGGGGAGCGGCTACACCTTC CASSQDDMAGSGYTF TRBV4-3 . . TRBJ1-2
TGTGCCAGCAGTTACAGTTGGAGCTACGAGCAGTACTTC CASSYSWSYEQYF TRBV6-5 . . TRBJ2-7
TGTGCCAGCAGCCCCCCAACTTGGGAGCAGTACTTC CASSPPTWEQYF TRBV28 . . TRBJ2-7
TGTGCCAGCAGCACGGGGGAGAACACCGGGGAGCTGTTTTTT CASSTGENTGELFF TRBV9 . . TRBJ2-2
TGTGCCACCAGCAGAGATCGGGTTACGGTTCAGCCCCAGCATTTT CATSRDRVTVQPQHF TRBV15 . . TRBJ1-5
TGTGCCAGTAGATCAGGACTAGCGGGAGGGAGAGGGAGGAATGAGCAGTTCTTC CASRSGLAGGRGRNEQFF TRBV19 . TRBD2 TRBJ2-1
TGTGCCAGCAGCCCACGGGACTCCCTCCCGGGGTACGAGCAGTACTTC CASSPRDSLPGYEQYF TRBV9 . . TRBJ2-7
TGTGCCAGCAGCGTAGCTCAGGGCAGACTCACAGATACGCAGTATTTT CASSVAQGRLTDTQYF TRBV9 . . TRBJ2-3